This T cell receptor (beta chain) was recovered during a study of blood T cell repertoires in COVID-19 (TCRdb year 2020). With regard to the full study: Samples covering the acute and convalescent phases of COVID-19 were provided by collaborators in the United States, Italy and Spain. The repertoires were released in a freely available public database meant as a resource for research on the immune response to SARS-CoV-2. Nearly every sample came with metadata listing a de-identified subject ID, COVID-19 status, age in years and sex. Subjects who had been exposed to COVID-19, were actively infected with it, or had recovered from it provided the deeply sampled blood TCRbeta repertoires that made up the dataset. The prospective study material was composed of cDNA or gDNA derived from T cells, B-cell-depleted T cells, or PBMCs. Where available, HLA class I and class II types were obtained from metadata supplied by the sample provider rather than from assay-based typing. Samples were obtained from the ongoing ImmuneRACE study (first 160 participants) and from approximately 1,200 subjects provided by 6 global collaborators.

From the cysteine up to the phenylalanine, the CDR3 has a length of 14 residues. Only the CDR3 region is kept as DNA, spanning 42 bases read in frame from base 1. V and J lose 4 bases and 2 bases, and a span of 9 bases separates them. Looking up the germline V gene yields CDR1 MNHEY and CDR2 SVGAGI. About this clone itself: This clone's antigen is unknown. No much larger clone is present one base from it, and per-base qualities are unavailable.

What the research found in general, with its limitations: How much clinical and demographic metadata was included differed by source and by participant, and the metadata was provided uncurated.

TCRbeta CDR3 regions were amplified from genomic DNA using the immunoSEQ Assay, a bias-controlled multiplex PCR. Turning to the authors' computational methods: The number of nucleated cells in each sample was estimated by amplification of reference gene primers within the assay. To quantify the absolute abundance of each unique TCRbeta CDR3 rearrangement, sequence reads were collapsed and filtered. Productive Simpson clonality was computed per sample as the square root of Simpson's diversity index over productive rearrangements. TCRdb took this table from immuneACCESS and kept in-frame rearrangements with V and J called. Such tables lack part of the clones; where checked against another copy, unresolved V genes explain under half of the gap, and the rest is unexplained. That table supplies the V and J calls and clone size; D and trimming were determined from the DNA. For this sample there are some 380,000 clones; 70% to 90% appear just once. About 2.1% of the sample comes from the top ten.

Participants in the prospective study were aged about 18 to 95 years, lived in over 20 United States geographic areas, and enrolled through a virtual design. To assign participants to cohorts, the prospective study relied on clinical history that participants themselves reported in a screening survey and a study questionnaire. In the prospective study, whole blood, serum and a nasopharyngeal or oropharyngeal swab were collected from each participant by mobile phlebotomists. Over an approximately 2-month period, participants in the prospective study had the option of providing additional blood draws and questionnaires. Before DNA extraction, prospective study blood samples were shipped either frozen or at room temperature.

The V and J genes are TRBV6-5 and TRBJ1-5; the D gene cannot be named for sure. This receptor was obtained from a woman aged 40 to 50 with acute COVID-19. The sequenced sample was PBMCs or T cells enriched from blood (not recorded which). The CDR3 region: CASSSLPGNQPQHF. The nucleotides read TGTGCCAGCAGTTCCCTCCCGGGCAATCAGCCCCAGCATTTT.